This T cell receptor beta chain emerged from a study of blood T cell repertoires in COVID-19. In the authors' methods: Quantification of nucleated cells was approximated via reference gene primer amplification. The data were produced by immunoSEQ multiplex PCR, yet TCRdb's version contains in-frame clones alone and is incomplete. V and J calls and clone size are those listed in that table; D and trimming were worked out from the DNA. The sample comprises about 100,000 clones, roughly 80% of which are singletons, and around 4.3% rests with the top ten. This CDR3 comprises 13 residues. Trimming took 6 bases from V and 1 from J, leaving 10 bases between them. The germline CDR1 and CDR2 sequences are SGDLS and YYNGEE.

The chain uses TRBV9 and TRBJ1-1; the D gene is possibly TRBD1 (6 bases). Sequenced sample: peripheral blood. The TCR sequence derives from a human donor in a cohort sampled during active COVID-19. CDR3 in amino acids: CASNIRGNTEAFF. The CDR3 DNA is TGTGCCAGCAACATCAGGGGGAACACTGAAGCTTTCTTT.